One sample yielded the 14 T cell receptor beta chains listed below, sequenced in a study of OX40 agonist ivuxolimab in advanced cancers. The method was immunoSEQ multiplex PCR; TCRdb's version includes in-frame clones alone and lacks a portion of them. The data show more than 75,000 clones, approximately 90% seen once. The starting material was CD4+ or CD8+ T cells sorted from blood, obtained in a trial of the OX40 agonist ivuxolimab. Every receptor here comes from an adult with an advanced solid tumor such as melanoma, head and neck, liver or kidney cancer.

The V gene is TRBV6-1, the J gene TRBJ1-5; D is uncertain. CDR3 size: 15 residues. The V gene's germline CDR1 is MNHNS and CDR2 SASEGT. V lost 5 bases and J 2 bases, leaving 13 bases between the germline ends. CDR3 in DNA: TGTGCCAGCAGTCAGTCTACCCTGGGCAATCAGCCCCAGCATTTT. Encoded protein: CASSQSTLGNQPQHF.

The chain joins TRBV5-1 to TRBJ2-5, with 7 bases that match TRBD1. The length of the CDR3 is 15 residues. Germline lookup yields CDR1 SGHRS and CDR2 YFSETQ. V lost 5 bases and J lost 2; bases outside the gene matches: 9. The CDR3 DNA follows: TGCGCCAGCAGGGCTACGGGACAGCTACAAGAGACCCAGTACTTC. Its translation is CASRATGQLQETQYF.

This clone was seen repeatedly, ten times or more. V gene TRBV11-3 combines with J gene TRBJ2-1, with 8 bases fitting TRBD2. Trimming removed 5 bases from V and 0 bases from J; junction bases left unmatched: 6. Germline V lookup: CDR1 SGHNT, CDR2 YENEEA. The CDR3 runs 16 residues. In nucleotides, the CDR3 is TGTGCCAGCAGCCTTAGCGGGGCCTTCTCCTACAATGAGCAGTTCTTC. Encoded protein: CASSLSGAFSYNEQFF.

The V gene is TRBV7-2, the J gene TRBJ1-3; D remains unclear. Trimming shortened V by 5 bases and J by 0 bases, and 14 bases separated the two germline ends. CDR1 is SGHTA and CDR2 is FQGNSA in the germline V gene. The CDR3 runs 16 residues. The CDR3 sequence is CASSPHPISSGNTIYF. The CDR3 DNA is TGTGCCAGCAGCCCCCACCCAATTAGCTCTGGAAACACCATATATTTT.

The J gene is TRBJ2-3, the V gene TRBV6-6; D uncertain. This CDR3 is 14 amino acids long. Germline loops: CDR1 MNHNY, CDR2 SVGAGI (reference sequence). With 7 bases removed from V and 2 bases from J, the gap between germline ends came to 13 bases. The CDR3 region has the DNA TGTGCCAGCAATAAAGGTATCATCACAGATACGCAGTATTTT. It encodes CASNKGIITDTQYF.

The gene calls are TRBV5-1 and TRBJ1-3; tentative D call: TRBD1 (5 bases). Trimming took 0 bases from V and 1 from J, leaving 11 bases between them. This CDR3 spans 16 amino acids. The germline CDR1 and CDR2 sequences are SGHRS and YFSETQ. The CDR3 region is CASSLEGQLSGNTIYF. The CDR3 region has the DNA TGCGCCAGCAGCTTGGAGGGGCAGCTTTCTGGAAACACCATATATTTT. Full variable domain (rest looked up from reference TRBV5-1 and TRBJ1-3): KAGVTQTPRYLIKTRGQQVTLSCSPISGHRSVSWYQQTPGQGLQFLFEYFSETQRNKGNFPGRFSGRQFSNSRSEMNVSTLELGDSALYLCASSLEGQLSGNTIYFGEGSWLTVV.

This clone was seen only once. V gene TRBV27 combines with J gene TRBJ2-1; 8 bases agree with TRBD1. CDR3 length equals 15 residues. After removal of 3 bases from V and 7 bases from J, the junction contained 8 bases not matched to a gene. The germline CDR1 and CDR2 sequences are MNHEY and SMNVEV (reference sequence). CDR3 DNA sequence: TGTGCCAGCAGTTTCGACAGGGGTGGAAAAAATGAGCAGTTCTTC. It codes for CASSFDRGGKNEQFF.

J is TRBJ1-1 and V is TRBV7-3; a weak D match, TRBD1 (5 bases). CDR1 is SGHTA, CDR2 FQGTGA, per germline. This CDR3 contains 13 residues. Trimming stripped 2 bases from V and 5 bases from J, with 9 bases between. The CDR3 nucleotides read TGTGCCAGCAGCTTATCAGGGTATACTGAAGCTTTCTTT. This encodes CASSLSGYTEAFF.

The rearrangement joins TRBV5-1 to TRBJ1-1; the match to TRBD1 covers 12 bases. CDR1 and CDR2 (germline): SGHRS, YFSETQ. The junction had 6 bases not matched to a gene; V was cut back by 0 bases and J by 0 bases. This CDR3 has 18 amino acids. In DNA, the CDR3 is TGCGCCAGCAGCTTGGGGGGACAGGGGGCCCCCATGAACACTGAAGCTTTCTTT. Residues: CASSLGGQGAPMNTEAFF.

The CDR3 protein is CATSRVNTNYGYTF. The CDR3 DNA sequence: TGTGCCACCAGCAGAGTGAACACAAACTATGGCTACACCTTC. This chain joins TRBV15 and TRBJ1-2, with D uncertain. The CDR3 runs to 14 residues. V was pared by 1 base and J by 2 bases, with 8 bases between. Per germline, CDR1 LNHNV and CDR2 YYDKDF (reference sequence).

The chain carries TRBV4-1 and TRBJ2-7; the D is unclear. The CDR3 covers 13 residues. CDR1 and CDR2 (germline): MGHRA, YSYEKL. V was cut by 4 bases and J by 2 bases, with 9 bases left in between. The CDR3, as DNA: TGCGCCAGCAGCCTAATAGGAGCCTACGAGCAGTACTTC. It specifies CASSLIGAYEQYF.

V and J are TRBV6-1 and TRBJ1-2; 7 bases fit TRBD1. This CDR3 region has 15 residues. CDR1 and CDR2 (germline): MNHNS, SASEGT. The trim removed 8 bases at V and 0 bases at J, leaving 9 bases unmatched. CDR3 amino acids: CASASTGPANYGYTF. The CDR3 DNA is TGTGCCAGCGCCTCGACAGGGCCCGCTAACTATGGCTACACCTTC.

The rearrangement links TRBV5-4 to TRBJ1-5, with D maybe TRBD1 (5 bases). CDR1 and CDR2 (germline): SGHNT, YYREEE (reference sequence). Trimming took off 0 bases at V and 2 bases at J, with 9 bases between the two ends. This CDR3 region has 15 residues. CDR3 sequence: CASSLDGGGNQPQHF. The CDR3 region has the DNA TGTGCCAGCAGCTTGGACGGGGGGGGCAATCAGCCCCAGCATTTT.

This sequence joins TRBV5-4 and TRBJ2-7, with TRBD2 matching over 8 bases. After removal of 4 bases from V and 6 bases from J, the junction contained 9 bases not matched to a gene. From germline, CDR1 is SGHNT and CDR2 YYREEE (reference sequence). This CDR3 has 14 residues. The CDR3 here is CASSQKGLASEQYF. The CDR3 DNA reads as TGTGCCAGCAGCCAGAAAGGACTAGCATCCGAGCAGTACTTC.